A single sample gave rise to the 8 T cell receptor beta chains below, sequenced in a study of T cells after somatic rescue of genetic block. TCRdb keeps only in-frame clones here, not all; method: immunoSEQ multiplex PCR. Here the sample spans approximately 110,000 clones, just over 90% being singletons. The sequencing sample was made of peripheral blood mononuclear cells (PBMCs). The receptors originated from a woman between 18 and 29 years old.

The rearrangement uses TRBV23-1 and TRBJ2-4; no reliable D call. TRBV23-1 is treated as an ORF (open reading frame) with a function not yet certain. The CDR3 totals 12 residues. V lost 8 bases and J 0 bases, leaving 5 bases between the germline ends. The CDR3 nucleotides read TGCGCCAGCGGCTTAGCCAAAAACATTCAGTACTTC. Amino acid sequence: CASGLAKNIQYF.

V usage is TRBV28 and J usage is TRBJ2-5, with D possibly matching TRBD2 (7 bases). V was clipped by 5 bases and J by 2 bases, with 15 bases between them. CDR3 length: 15 residues. Germline CDR1 is MDHEN and CDR2 is SYDVKM. CDR3 in amino acids: CASSPLGGAQETQYF. In nucleotides, the CDR3 is TGTGCCAGCAGTCCCCTAGGGGGGGCACAAGAGACCCAGTACTTC. Combining the CDR3 with reference TRBV28 and TRBJ2-5 gives the whole variable domain DVKVTQSSRYLVKRTGEKVFLECVQDMDHENMFWYRQDPGLGLRLIYFSYDVKMKEKGDIPEGYSVSREKKERFSLILESASTNQTSMYLCASSPLGGAQETQYFGPGTRLLVL.

This clone occurred a few times. V is TRBV4-3 and J is TRBJ1-1, with a tentative D call TRBD1 (5 bases). Trimming took off 1 base at V and 4 bases at J, with 13 bases between the two ends. The CDR3 covers 15 residues. Looked up from germline, CDR1 is LGHNA and CDR2 is YSLEER. CDR3 residues: CASSQGAGRFTEAFF. The CDR3 DNA reads as TGCGCCAGCAGCCAAGGCGCAGGGAGGTTCACTGAAGCTTTCTTT.

The chain recombines TRBV7-2 with TRBJ1-1; 10 nucleotides line up with TRBD1. With 5 bases clipped from V and 6 bases from J, the junction kept 3 bases outside the gene matches. The length of the CDR3 is 13 residues. Per germline, CDR1 SGHTA and CDR2 FQGNSA. CDR3 sequence reads: CASSRGQGAEAFF. The CDR3 DNA follows: TGTGCCAGCAGCAGAGGACAGGGGGCTGAAGCTTTCTTT.

The chain has TRBV11-2 and TRBJ2-7; 8 positions agree with TRBD1. J gave up 1 base and V 3 bases, and 8 bases lay outside the gene matches. The CDR3 loop spans 16 amino acids. Germline V gene data show CDR1 as SGHAT and CDR2 as FQNNGV. The CDR3 loop is CASSFPRDRSSYEQYF. CDR3 DNA sequence: TGTGCCAGCAGCTTCCCCAGGGACAGGAGTTCCTACGAGCAGTACTTC.

The V call is TRBV5-4, the J call TRBJ2-3; D remains unclear. The CDR3 is 13 residues long. In germline, CDR1 is SGHNT, CDR2 YYREEE (reference sequence). Trimming shortened V by 1 base and J by 4 bases, and 7 bases separated the two germline ends. The CDR3 here is CASSLQVADTQYF. The CDR3, as DNA: TGTGCCAGCAGCTTGCAGGTGGCAGATACGCAGTATTTT.

The chain links TRBV5-5 to TRBJ1-6; 8 positions match TRBD1. The V gene end was trimmed by 4 bases and the J gene end by 7 bases; junction bases not matched to a gene: 7. Germline V lookup: CDR1 SGHKS, CDR2 YYEKEE (reference sequence). The length of the CDR3 is 15 residues. The CDR3 nucleotides read TGTGCCAGCAGCCGTTATGACAGGGGAAATTCACCCCTCCACTTT. It translates to CASSRYDRGNSPLHF.

The chain employs TRBV30 and TRBJ2-5, with 8 bases fitting TRBD2. CDR3 size: 12 residues. V shed 4 bases and J 6 bases; nucleotides not matched to a gene: 4. CDR1 and CDR2 (germline): GTSNPN, SVGIG (reference sequence). The CDR3 loop reads CAWNSGGKTQYF. The CDR3 DNA is TGTGCCTGGAACAGCGGGGGTAAGACCCAGTACTTC.